What follows is one T cell receptor (beta chain) and its context. This clone's antigen is unknown. No much larger clonotype is one base removed from it; base qualities were not supplied. This entry belongs to a study of blood T cell repertoires in COVID-19 (dated by TCRdb to 2020 to 2021). In terms of the full investigation: The collaborator samples originated in the United States, Italy and Spain and spanned the acute and convalescent phases of COVID-19. The repertoires were made available in a free public database intended to serve as a resource for research on the immune response to SARS-CoV-2. A de-identified subject ID, COVID-19 status, age in years and sex were almost always included in the sample metadata. Samples were obtained from the ongoing ImmuneRACE study (first 160 participants) and from over 1,000 subjects provided by 6 global collaborators. The prospective study material was composed of cDNA or gDNA derived from T cells, B-cell-depleted T cells, or PBMCs. Where HLA class I and class II types were available, the types were taken from metadata supplied by the sample provider, not from assay-based typing. Subjects who had been exposed to COVID-19, were actively infected with it, or had recovered from it provided the deeply sampled blood TCRbeta repertoires that made up the dataset.

Summary of the overall study and its limitations: Clinical and demographic metadata were provided uncurated, with the amount varying by source and participant.

Whole blood was collected in K2EDTA tubes by collaborating institutions according to the institutions' own protocols. Collaborator samples were shipped for TCRbeta analysis as frozen whole blood, isolated PBMCs, or DNA extracted from either sample type. TCRbeta CDR3 regions were amplified from genomic DNA by means of the immunoSEQ Assay, a bias-controlled multiplex PCR. In the original analysis: Nucleated cell counts per sample were estimated from amplification of reference gene primers within the assay. To quantify the absolute abundance of each unique TCRbeta CDR3 rearrangement, sequence reads were collapsed and filtered. For each sample, productive Simpson clonality was calculated as the square root of Simpson's diversity index across productive rearrangements. TCRdb provides this immuneACCESS table in a form limited to in-frame rearrangements. Some clones are lacking; in checked studies, under half of them reflect an unresolved V gene, and why the rest are absent is not known. V and J calls and clone size are as listed in that table; D and trimming were resolved from the DNA. This sample holds 190,000 or so clones; about 87% were observed only once. Of the sample, roughly 2.6% is held by the ten largest clones.

V is reduced by 4 bases and J by 7 bases, leaving a spacing of 23 bases between them. Counted from cysteine to phenylalanine, this CDR3 has 17 amino acids. The sequence is cut down to CDR3 DNA, 51 bases in frame from base 1. CDR1 and CDR2 are drawn from the germline V gene (reference sequence): MNHEY, SMNVEV. The chain is assembled from TRBV27 and TRBJ2-1; the D gene assignment is ambiguous. Sequencing was carried out using peripheral blood. This TCR was sampled from a man in his forties with active or convalescent COVID-19. CDR3 reads: CASSSPPPARGWNEQFF. Read as DNA, the sequence is TGTGCCAGCAGTTCCCCTCCCCCGGCCAGAGGATGGAATGAGCAGTTCTTC.